The subject of this entry is one TCR beta chain. In the original workflow: From reference gene primer amplification, estimates of nucleated cell counts were derived. Generated by immunoSEQ multiplex PCR, the TCRdb table keeps only in-frame clones and is missing some. Clone size and the V and J calls come from that table; the DNA yielded D and trimming. The data contain 200,000 to 250,000 clones, about 90% of them seen just once; the ten biggest clones take up 2% to 2.5%. This CDR3 is built from 13 residues. Germline loops: CDR1 SGHNT, CDR2 YYREEE (reference sequence). With 1 base removed from V and 1 base from J, the gap between germline ends came to 5 bases. These data are taken from a study of blood T cell repertoires in COVID-19. Study as a whole: Specimens from acute and convalescent COVID-19 originated in the United States, Italy and Spain. PBMCs, B-cell-depleted T cells, or T cells were the source of the cDNA or gDNA that made up the material.

The material sequenced was peripheral blood. The origin of this receptor is a woman aged 45-60 years with acute or convalescent COVID-19. The chain carries TRBV5-4 and TRBJ1-2; D ambiguous. The CDR3, as DNA: TGTGCCAGCAGCTTGACAGATAACTATGGCTACACCTTC. Translating it yields CASSLTDNYGYTF.